What follows are 14 T cell receptor beta chains derived from one specimen sequenced in a study of graft-versus-host responses after intestinal transplantation listed by TCRdb under 2021. This specimen's time point label, per the study, means: cells obtained before transplantation from donor or recipient. No antigen has been assigned to these receptors. Library preparation was by the immunoSEQ multiplex PCR assay. Imported from immuneACCESS, the table was reduced by TCRdb to in-frame sequences with V and J called. These copies leave out some clones; in studies compared against another copy, an unresolved V gene accounts for under half, and the cause of the remainder is not known. The sample table contains about 94,000 clones; only one count was recorded for roughly 90% of them. The ten largest account for 0.4% to 0.5% of the sample. Here the sequenced sample was unstimulated CD8+ T cells sorted from spleen or lymph node cells, taken before intestinal transplant. These receptors came from a human donor who received an intestinal transplant.

This clone was detected only a few times. The rearrangement links TRBV30 to TRBJ1-3; TRBD1 is a possible D gene (5 bases). The length of the CDR3 is 14 residues. With 3 bases removed from V and 0 bases from J, the gap between germline ends came to 9 bases. Germline assignment: CDR1 GTSNPN and CDR2 SVGIG (reference sequence). In nucleotides, the CDR3 is TGTGCCTGGAGAGACAGACTCTCTGGAAACACCATATATTTT. It is translated as CAWRDRLSGNTIYF.

J is TRBJ2-2 and V is TRBV7-9; TRBD1 is a possible D gene (6 bases). V lost 11 bases, J lost 4 bases, and 11 bases lay in between. The CDR3 runs to 12 residues. Germline V gives CDR1 SEHNR, CDR2 FQNEAQ (reference sequence). The CDR3 coding sequence is TGTGCCGCGCAGGGGCTCACCGGGGAGCTGTTTTTT. This codes for CAAQGLTGELFF.

The chain carries TRBV2 and TRBJ2-1, with 13 bases matching TRBD2. V lost 6 bases to trimming and J lost 4 bases; unmatched junction nucleotides: 3. CDR3 length: 15 amino acids. The germline gives CDR1 SNHLY, CDR2 FYNNEI. Here the CDR3 reads CASRPGLAGYNEQFF. Here the CDR3 DNA reads TGTGCCAGCAGGCCGGGACTAGCGGGATACAATGAGCAGTTCTTC.

This rearrangement joins TRBV6-5 to TRBJ2-7; TRBD2 matches at 13 bases. J was trimmed by 2 bases and V by 2 bases; bases with no gene match: 0. This CDR3 has 15 amino acids. Germline values: CDR1 MNHEY, CDR2 SVGAGI. CDR3 nucleotides: TGTGCCAGCAGTTACGGACTAGCGGGGGCCTACGAGCAGTACTTC. It translates to CASSYGLAGAYEQYF.

The chain employs TRBV7-9 and TRBJ1-1; 7 bases are a match to TRBD1. V shed 4 bases, J shed 2 bases, and the junction held 7 bases outside the gene matches. In germline, CDR1 is SEHNR, CDR2 FQNEAQ (reference sequence). The CDR3 covers 15 residues. The CDR3 sequence is CASSSSGQANTEAFF. The CDR3 coding sequence is TGTGCCAGCAGCTCTTCAGGACAGGCAAACACTGAAGCTTTCTTT.

The chain combines TRBV7-6 with TRBJ2-2, with 8 bases identical to TRBD1. The CDR3 loop spans 17 amino acids. After removal of 0 bases from V and 5 bases from J, the junction contained 8 bases not matched to a gene. Germline V lookup: CDR1 SGHVS, CDR2 FNYEAQ. The CDR3 region is CASSLARGRVGTGELFF. The CDR3 nucleotides are TGTGCCAGCAGCTTAGCCAGGGGGCGCGTCGGTACCGGGGAGCTGTTTTTT.

This chain uses TRBV30 with TRBJ2-6; tentatively, D is TRBD1 (6 bases). This CDR3 has 14 residues. Germline V gene sequence: CDR1 GTSNPN, CDR2 SVGIG (reference sequence). Trimming shortened V by 2 bases and J by 2 bases, and 7 bases separated the two germline ends. CDR3 amino acids: CAWSSGAGANVLTF. CDR3 sequence (DNA): TGTGCCTGGAGTTCAGGGGCTGGGGCCAACGTCCTGACTTTC.

The genes are TRBV5-5 and TRBJ2-1, with D perhaps matching TRBD1 (6 bases). CDR1 and CDR2 from the germline V gene are SGHKS and YYEKEE (reference sequence). V was cut by 3 bases and J by 8 bases, with 18 bases left in between. There are 15 residues in the CDR3. This chain's CDR3 is CASSWVPGQFDEQFF. The CDR3 region has the DNA TGTGCCAGCAGCTGGGTACCCGGACAGTTCGATGAGCAGTTCTTC.

The gene calls are TRBV5-1 and TRBJ2-2, with 7 bases identical to TRBD1. Germline CDR1 reads SGHRS; CDR2 reads YFSETQ. CDR3 length: 16 amino acids. V was pared by 5 bases and J by 1 base, with 8 bases of the junction left unmatched. The CDR3 is CASSYGRGLNTGELFF. DNA of the CDR3: TGCGCCAGCAGTTATGGAAGGGGGCTGAACACCGGGGAGCTGTTTTTT.

The chain carries TRBV27 and TRBJ2-7; TRBD1 is a possible D gene (5 bases). The CDR3 is made up of 13 amino acids. The germline V gene encodes CDR1 MNHEY and CDR2 SMNVEV (reference sequence). Trimming pared 5 bases from V and 2 bases from J, leaving 10 bases between. CDR3 sequence (DNA): TGTGCCAGCAGTCACAGGTTTGCCTACGAGCAGTACTTC. It is translated as CASSHRFAYEQYF.

The J gene is TRBJ2-2, the V gene TRBV25-1; D not certain. The CDR3 spans 13 residues. Germline assignment: CDR1 MGHDK and CDR2 SYGVNS. V was trimmed by 10 bases and J by 1 base, leaving 10 bases between them. In DNA form, the CDR3 reads TGTGCCACCAGACTTGAGAACACCGGGGAGCTGTTTTTT. The encoded protein is CATRLENTGELFF.

This clone has just a few counts. The chain joins TRBV29-1 to TRBJ1-1; 7 bases match TRBD1. Germline assignment: CDR1 SQVTM and CDR2 ANQGSEA. The trim removed 7 bases at V and 11 bases at J, leaving 10 bases unmatched. The CDR3 totals 11 residues. The DNA for the CDR3 is TGCAGCGCTAAAAGGGGGCTGGAGGCTTTCTTT. Its protein is CSAKRGLEAFF.

The rearrangement links TRBV28 to TRBJ1-1; unclear D gene. This CDR3 has 13 amino acids. V was clipped by 2 bases and J by 4 bases, with 8 bases between them. Looked up from germline, CDR1 is MDHEN and CDR2 is SYDVKM. The CDR3 region has the DNA TGTGCCAGCAGTTTACGGGAGGTCACTGAAGCTTTCTTT. As protein: CASSLREVTEAFF.

The rearrangement uses TRBV6-1 and TRBJ1-5, with D perhaps TRBD1 (6 bases). Germline assignment: CDR1 MNHNS and CDR2 SASEGT. Trimming cost V 3 bases and J 10 bases, with 16 bases left between them. CDR3 length: 14 residues. CDR3 bases: TGTGCCAGCAGTGAGGGAGGGGACATCAGCCCCCAGCATTTT. The encoded protein is CASSEGGDISPQHF.